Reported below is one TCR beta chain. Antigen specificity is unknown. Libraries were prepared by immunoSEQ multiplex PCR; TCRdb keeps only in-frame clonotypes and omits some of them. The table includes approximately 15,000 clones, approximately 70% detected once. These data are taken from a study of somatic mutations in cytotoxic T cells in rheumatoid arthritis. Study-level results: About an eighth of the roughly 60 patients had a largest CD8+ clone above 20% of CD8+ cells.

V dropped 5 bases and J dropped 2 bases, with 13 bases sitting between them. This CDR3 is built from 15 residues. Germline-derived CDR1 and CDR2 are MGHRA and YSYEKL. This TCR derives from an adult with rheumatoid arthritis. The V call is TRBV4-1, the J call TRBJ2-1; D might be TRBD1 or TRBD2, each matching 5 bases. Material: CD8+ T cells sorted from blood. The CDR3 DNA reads TGCGCCAGCAGCAGCCGGGACGCCGCCTACAATGAGCAGTTCTTC. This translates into CASSSRDAAYNEQFF.